This T cell receptor (beta chain) is drawn from a study of blood T cell repertoires in COVID-19. On the study more broadly: Samples came from the United States, Italy and Spain, spanning acute and convalescent COVID-19. T cells, B-cell-depleted T cells, or PBMCs supplied cDNA or gDNA.

Original methodology: Reference gene primers were amplified, and this amplification served to estimate nucleated cell counts. Sequencing used immunoSEQ multiplex PCR; TCRdb keeps in-frame clones, though not all of them. V and J calls and clone size are those listed in that table; D and trimming were worked out from the DNA. Of about 110,000 clones listed, about 78% are singletons. Source material: peripheral blood. This TCR derives from a human donor in a cohort sampled during active or convalescent COVID-19.

CDR3 sequence reads: CASSLAGGSEKLFF. DNA of the CDR3: TGTGCCAGCAGCTTAGCAGGGGGGAGTGAAAAACTGTTTTTT. The V call is TRBV5-6, the J call TRBJ1-4, with 7 bases matching TRBD1. The CDR3 is 14 amino acids. The germline V gene has CDR1 SGHDT and CDR2 YYEEEE. V dropped 2 bases and J dropped 7; count of bases not matched to a gene: 5.